This T cell receptor (beta chain) was captured by sequencing in a study of Graves' ophthalmopathy and Graves' hyperthyroidism. On this clonotype: Its antigen is unidentified.

V gave up 3 bases and J gave up 3 bases, with 9 bases separating them. In germline, CDR1 is ENHRY, CDR2 SYGVKD. The CDR3 is 13 residues long. Regarding the study as a whole: Blood also harbored most expanded thyroid clonotypes above 0.001 frequency. The model's ophthalmopathy progression predictions had around 67% sensitivity and 72.22% specificity.

If no ophthalmopathy appeared within 18 months of follow-up, hyperthyroidism was termed stable. Amplified material comprised TCR beta CDR3 regions derived from RNA transcripts. Amplification began with first-round RT-PCR using HTBI primers, then second-round multiplex PCR was performed. Via MiXCR, TCRdb re-called the multiplex PCR reads, giving one row per CDR3 protein. The sample has hundreds of thousands of distinct CDR3 sequences, around 21% seen once. This sequence originates from a woman under 30 with stable Graves' hyperthyroidism. Sequencing input: peripheral blood. The chain has TRBV10-3 and TRBJ2-7, with D possibly being TRBD1 (5 bases). The chain's CDR3 is CAISDRQNYEQYF. The CDR3 region has the DNA TGTGCCATCAGTGACCGACAGAACTACGAGCAGTACTTC.